The 26 T cell receptor beta chains below come from one sample, sequenced in a study of cytomegalovirus exposure and HLA in healthy donors. PCR employed 60 Vbeta and 13 Jbeta primers. Assay used: immunoSEQ multiplex PCR; TCRdb lists only in-frame clones, some missing. Among about 200,000 clones listed, roughly 80% were seen once. The sequenced material came from PBMCs. The receptors originated from a woman aged 25 to 39 in good health and CMV-seronegative.

The chain has TRBV7-2 and TRBJ2-1, with D possibly TRBD2 on 7 matching bases. Germline V gives CDR1 SGHTA, CDR2 FQGNSA. The V and J ends lost 5 bases and 0 bases respectively, with 11 bases between them. This CDR3 has 15 amino acids. This CDR3 reads CASSPRGASYNEQFF. The DNA of the CDR3 is TGTGCCAGCAGCCCTCGGGGGGCCTCCTACAATGAGCAGTTCTTC.

The chain joins TRBV6-5 to TRBJ1-5; D is unresolved. This CDR3 is 14 amino acids long. V lost 7 bases and J lost 3, with 13 bases in between. The germline V gene encodes CDR1 MNHEY and CDR2 SVGAGI. The CDR3 loop reads CASMPTRNNQPQHF. CDR3 in DNA: TGTGCCAGCATGCCAACCAGGAACAATCAGCCCCAGCATTTT.

The V gene is TRBV7-3, the J gene TRBJ1-2; the match to TRBD1 covers 9 bases. Germline trimming cut 4 bases from V and 8 bases from J; bases unmatched to any gene: 5. The CDR3 extends over 13 amino acids. Germline V gene sequence: CDR1 SGHTA, CDR2 FQGTGA. CDR3 protein: CASSSRTGEGYTF. Written as DNA, the CDR3 is TGTGCCAGCAGCTCCCGGACAGGGGAAGGCTACACCTTC.

The gene calls are TRBV29-1 and TRBJ2-3, with D hard to call. The CDR3 runs 11 residues. CDR1 is SQVTM, CDR2 ANQGSEA, per germline. V dropped 5 bases and J dropped 1 base, with 4 bases sitting between them. In nucleotides, the CDR3 is TGCAGCGTTCAGGGCACAGATACGCAGTATTTT. Residues: CSVQGTDTQYF.

This clone was seen more than once but under ten times. V is TRBV28 and J is TRBJ2-7, with unresolved D. Germline V gene data show CDR1 as MDHEN and CDR2 as SYDVKM. The CDR3 loop spans 19 amino acids. V was trimmed by 2 bases and J by 0 bases, leaving 23 bases between them. The CDR3 is CASSLPSIISGPSSYEQYF. CDR3 nucleotide sequence: TGTGCCAGCAGTTTACCTTCCATCATATCAGGTCCCAGCTCCTACGAGCAGTACTTC.

V is TRBV6-5 and J is TRBJ2-7; possibly TRBD2 for D (5 bases). V shed 2 bases and J shed 4 bases, with 9 bases lying between them. The CDR3 runs to 13 residues. The germline CDR1 and CDR2 sequences are MNHEY and SVGAGI. The CDR3 spells CASSYQERYEQYF. The CDR3 coding sequence is TGTGCCAGCAGTTACCAGGAGCGGTACGAGCAGTACTTC.

The chain recombines TRBV6-5 with TRBJ1-5, with 7 bases matching TRBD1. The CDR3 is made up of 14 amino acids. The junction had 8 bases not matched to a gene; V was cut back by 5 bases and J by 7 bases. Germline V gene sequence: CDR1 MNHEY, CDR2 SVGAGI. The CDR3 loop reads CASSTRQGWQPQHF. The CDR3, as DNA: TGTGCCAGCAGTACCAGACAGGGATGGCAGCCCCAGCATTTT.

The genes are TRBV9 and TRBJ1-2; the match to TRBD1 covers 7 bases. The CDR3 extends over 14 amino acids. V lost 3 bases, J lost 3 bases, and 5 bases stayed unmatched. The germline V gene has CDR1 SGDLS and CDR2 YYNGEE. CDR3 sequence: CASSAGQGDYGYTF. The CDR3 DNA reads as TGTGCCAGCAGCGCAGGTCAGGGGGACTATGGCTACACCTTC.

The chain uses TRBV6-1 and TRBJ2-2; 7 bases fit TRBD2. Unmatched junction bases numbered 4, after V lost 2 bases and J lost 1 base. This CDR3 has 16 residues. Germline V gives CDR1 MNHNS, CDR2 SASEGT. The CDR3 sequence is CASSEQAGMNTGELFF. Written as DNA, the CDR3 is TGTGCCAGCAGTGAACAAGCGGGGATGAACACCGGGGAGCTGTTTTTT.

The chain employs TRBV4-2 and TRBJ2-7; 9 bases are a match to TRBD2. Germline values: CDR1 LGHNA, CDR2 YNFKEQ. The CDR3 length is 15 residues. After removal of 5 bases from V and 3 bases from J, the junction contained 8 bases not matched to a gene. CDR3 amino acids: CASSVSGGDLYEQYF. CDR3 coding DNA: TGTGCCAGCAGCGTTAGCGGGGGCGACCTCTACGAGCAGTACTTC.

This clone was detected a few times. The CDR3 nucleotides are TGTGCCTGGAGCCCCCTCGACAGTGTCGAGCAGTACTTC. Translation gives CAWSPLDSVEQYF. This chain connects TRBV30 to TRBJ2-5; D might be TRBD1 (5 bases). With the DNA end fitting TRBJ2-7 better, the J assignment may be wrong. Germline V lookup: CDR1 GTSNPN, CDR2 SVGIG (reference sequence). The CDR3 totals 13 residues.

The rearrangement uses TRBV6-1 and TRBJ2-5; 7 bases agree with TRBD2. Germline loops: CDR1 MNHNS, CDR2 SASEGT. The CDR3 contains 13 residues. The trim removed 5 bases at V and 7 bases at J, leaving 7 bases unmatched. The CDR3 coding sequence is TGTGCCAGCAGTCAAGACCCGGGAGGGACCCAGTACTTC. Protein: CASSQDPGGTQYF.

This clone was seen just once. The rearrangement uses TRBV9 and TRBJ1-2; no firm D call. V was shortened by 0 bases and J by 3 bases, with 9 bases between the two germline ends. Germline values: CDR1 SGDLS, CDR2 YYNGEE. The CDR3 covers 14 residues. CDR3 protein: CASSVGGYHYGYTF. The CDR3 DNA is TGTGCCAGCAGCGTAGGAGGGTATCACTATGGCTACACCTTC. The complete variable domain, with remaining parts taken from reference TRBV9 and TRBJ1-2, reads DSGVTQTPKHLITATGQRVTLRCSPRSGDLSVYWYQQSLDQGLQFLIQYYNGEERAKGNILERFSAQQFPDLHSELNLSSLELGDSALYFCASSVGGYHYGYTFGSGTRLTVV.

V is TRBV15 and J is TRBJ1-1; TRBD1 aligns across 9 bases. This CDR3 spans 15 amino acids. Germline V gene data show CDR1 as LNHNV and CDR2 as YYDKDF (reference sequence). Losses at the gene ends were 3 bases for V and 5 bases for J; bases not matched to a gene: 7. CDR3 protein: CATSRDRGGRTEAFF. CDR3 bases: TGTGCCACCAGCAGGGACAGGGGAGGTAGGACTGAAGCTTTCTTT.

The chain recombines TRBV27 with TRBJ2-1, with D maybe TRBD1 (6 bases). V shed 3 bases and J shed 9 bases, with 15 bases lying between them. This CDR3 contains 14 residues. Germline V gene data show CDR1 as MNHEY and CDR2 as SMNVEV (reference sequence). The CDR3 coding sequence is TGTGCCAGCAGTTTTATCGATCAAGGGGGTGAGCAGTTCTTC. This encodes CASSFIDQGGEQFF.

The rearrangement links TRBV4-1 to TRBJ2-1; D remains unclear. V lost 6 bases and J 7 bases, leaving 10 bases between the germline ends. Germline V gives CDR1 MGHRA, CDR2 YSYEKL. The CDR3 has 12 amino acids. The CDR3 region is CASSPMWNEQFF. CDR3 sequence (DNA): TGCGCCAGCAGTCCTATGTGGAATGAGCAGTTCTTC.

The rearrangement uses TRBV2 and TRBJ1-4; D not resolved. Germline V gene sequence: CDR1 SNHLY, CDR2 FYNNEI. This CDR3 region has 12 residues. The V gene lost 11 bases and the J gene lost 2 bases, with 9 bases spanning the gap. CDR3 bases: TGTGCCTCTCTCGTTACTAATGAAAAACTGTTTTTT. Translation gives CASLVTNEKLFF.

This clone was detected only a few times. The rearrangement links TRBV6-1 to TRBJ2-5; D is ambiguous. CDR3 length: 14 residues. The V end was cut by 6 bases, the J end by 2 bases, with 13 bases between. In germline, CDR1 is MNHNS, CDR2 SASEGT. This CDR3 is CASRAQPAQETQYF. In DNA form, the CDR3 reads TGTGCCAGCAGGGCACAGCCTGCGCAAGAGACCCAGTACTTC.

This rearrangement joins TRBV7-8 to TRBJ1-2; no clear D. The CDR3 loop spans 16 amino acids. V was clipped by 4 bases and J by 2 bases, with 17 bases between them. In germline, CDR1 is SGHVS, CDR2 FQNEAQ. DNA of the CDR3: TGTGCCAGCAGCTCAATTTATTCGGCAGCGAACTATGGCTACACCTTC. Protein: CASSSIYSAANYGYTF.

The V gene is TRBV5-1, the J gene TRBJ1-1; possibly TRBD1 for D (6 bases). The CDR3 is made up of 18 amino acids. Per the germline V gene, CDR1 is SGHRS and CDR2 is YFSETQ. Trimming left V 1 base short and J 0 bases short, with 19 bases between. The CDR3 region has the DNA TGCGCCAGCAGCTTGTGGGGGGGGGACATGGGGCTGAACACTGAAGCTTTCTTT. Its protein is CASSLWGGDMGLNTEAFF.

The chain employs TRBV6-6 and TRBJ2-7; the match to TRBD2 covers 9 bases. The germline CDR1 and CDR2 sequences are MNHNY and SVGAGI (reference sequence). Trimming removed 0 bases from V and 2 bases from J; junction bases left unmatched: 5. The CDR3 loop spans 16 amino acids. CDR3 sequence: CASSYSASGDPYEQYF. Here the CDR3 DNA reads TGTGCCAGCAGTTACTCGGCTAGCGGGGACCCCTACGAGCAGTACTTC.

The V call is TRBV27, the J call TRBJ2-1, with D tentatively TRBD1 (6 bases). CDR1 and CDR2 from the germline V gene are MNHEY and SMNVEV (reference sequence). The length of the CDR3 is 14 residues. The ends were cut back, 7 bases at V and 2 bases at J, with 12 bases in the middle. The DNA of the CDR3 is TGTGCCAGCACCACCGGGACAACCTACAATGAGCAGTTCTTC. This translates into CASTTGTTYNEQFF.

This chain joins TRBV30 and TRBJ2-1; 7 nucleotides line up with TRBD2. Trimming at V came to 2 bases and at J to 3 bases, leaving 7 bases not matched to a gene. This CDR3 contains 15 residues. CDR1 is GTSNPN, CDR2 SVGIG, per germline (reference sequence). In nucleotides, the CDR3 is TGTGCCTGGAGTTCCGGGACTAAATTCTACAATGAGCAGTTCTTC. Residues: CAWSSGTKFYNEQFF.

CDR3 residues: CASSSARGGMAQYF. Written as DNA, the CDR3 is TGTGCCAGCAGTTCCGCGAGGGGGGGGATGGCCCAGTACTTC. V gene TRBV27 combines with J gene TRBJ2-5, with a possible D match to TRBD2 (7 bases). V lost 4 bases to trimming and J lost 9 bases, with 18 bases between them. From germline, CDR1 is MNHEY and CDR2 SMNVEV (reference sequence). CDR3 length: 14 amino acids.

V and J are TRBV18 and TRBJ2-6, with a weak D call TRBD2 (5 bases). Between the trimmed V and J ends, which lost 2 bases and 4 bases, there was a span of 21 bases. The CDR3 totals 19 residues. In germline, CDR1 is KGHSH, CDR2 LQKENI. The CDR3 sequence is CASSPRWTSTRAGANVLTF. The DNA of the CDR3 is TGTGCCAGCTCACCAAGGTGGACCTCTACTAGAGCGGGGGCCAACGTCCTGACTTTC.

This sequence joins TRBV5-4 and TRBJ2-5; 12 nucleotides agree with TRBD2. The CDR3 spans 15 residues. Trimming at V came to 6 bases and at J to 4 bases, leaving 7 bases not matched to a gene. Germline CDR1 and CDR2: SGHNT and YYREEE (reference sequence). Here the CDR3 reads CASTLLAGGGETQYF. The CDR3 DNA reads as TGTGCCAGCACCCTTCTAGCGGGGGGGGGAGAGACCCAGTACTTC.